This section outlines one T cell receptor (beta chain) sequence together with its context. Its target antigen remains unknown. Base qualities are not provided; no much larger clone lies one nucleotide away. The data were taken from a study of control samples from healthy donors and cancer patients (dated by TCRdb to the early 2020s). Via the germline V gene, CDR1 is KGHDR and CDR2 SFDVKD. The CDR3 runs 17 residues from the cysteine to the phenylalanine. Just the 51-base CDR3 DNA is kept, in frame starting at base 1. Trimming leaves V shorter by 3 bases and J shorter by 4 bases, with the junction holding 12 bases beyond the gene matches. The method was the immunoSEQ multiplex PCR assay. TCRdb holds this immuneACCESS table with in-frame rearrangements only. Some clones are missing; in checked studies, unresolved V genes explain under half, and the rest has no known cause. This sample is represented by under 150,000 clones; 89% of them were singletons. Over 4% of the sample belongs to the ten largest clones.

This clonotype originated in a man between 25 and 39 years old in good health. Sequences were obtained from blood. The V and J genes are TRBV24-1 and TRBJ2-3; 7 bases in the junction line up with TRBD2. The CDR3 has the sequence CATSDTRPREGADTQYF. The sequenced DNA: TGTGCCACCAGTGATACCCGTCCTAGGGAGGGTGCAGATACGCAGTATTTT.